Listed below are T cell receptor beta chains from one sample, sequenced in a study of PD-L1 blockade in urothelial cancer. Sequencing was performed with immunoSEQ multiplex PCR; in TCRdb, only in-frame clones are kept and a portion is missing. The sample has approximately 37,000 clones; around 83% are singletons. The material was PBMCs, obtained around atezolizumab (anti-PD-L1) treatment. The receptors were sampled from a man aged 60-69 years with urothelial cancer. CDR3s include the opening cysteine and the closing phenylalanine or tryptophan. The D gene is left open where the match is weak. Only some rows state a clone size, as once, few, many or a class for expanded clones.

V gene: TRBV6-6; D gene: NA; J gene: TRBJ2-7; CDR3 length: 13; clone size: NA; CDR3 DNA: TGTGCCAGCAGCGTCAGCGGCTCCTACGAGCAGTACTTC; CDR3 protein: CASSVSGSYEQYF
V gene: TRBV28; D gene: TRBD1; J gene: TRBJ2-7; CDR3 length: 14; clone size: NA; CDR3 DNA: TGTGCCACCCAGCCGGGACAGGGCACCTACGAGCAGTACTTC; CDR3 protein: CATQPGQGTYEQYF
V gene: TRBV30; D gene: TRBD1; J gene: TRBJ2-2; CDR3 length: 14; clone size: NA; CDR3 DNA: TGTGCCTGGAGGAGCAGGGGGCGGACCGGGGAGCTGTTTTTT; CDR3 protein: CAWRSRGRTGELFF
V gene: TRBV5-1; D gene: TRBD2; J gene: TRBJ2-3; CDR3 length: 15; clone size: NA; CDR3 DNA: TGCGCCAGCAGCTTAGGTCTAGCGGTGGCAGATACGCAGTATTTT; CDR3 protein: CASSLGLAVADTQYF
V gene: TRBV10-2; D gene: TRBD1; J gene: TRBJ1-1; CDR3 length: 15; clone size: NA; CDR3 DNA: TGCGCCAGCAACCAGCCGGGACAGCTGAACACTGAAGCTTTCTTT; CDR3 protein: CASNQPGQLNTEAFF
V gene: TRBV6-5; D gene: TRBD1; J gene: TRBJ2-1; CDR3 length: 14; clone size: NA; CDR3 DNA: TGTGCCAGCAGTTACGGGGCAGGGGGCAATGAGCAGTTCTTC; CDR3 protein: CASSYGAGGNEQFF
V gene: TRBV5-1; D gene: NA; J gene: TRBJ1-2; CDR3 length: 14; clone size: NA; CDR3 DNA: TGCGCCAGCAGTATTGTAGAGGGGGACTATGGCTACACCTTC; CDR3 protein: CASSIVEGDYGYTF
V gene: TRBV29-1; D gene: NA; J gene: TRBJ1-3; CDR3 length: 11; clone size: NA; CDR3 DNA: TGCAGCGTTGACAGGGCCAACACCATATATTTT; CDR3 protein: CSVDRANTIYF
V gene: TRBV5-1; D gene: TRBD1; J gene: TRBJ1-1; CDR3 length: 16; clone size: NA; CDR3 DNA: TGCGCCAGCAGCTTTGGGACAGGGGGCGGAGGGACTGAAGCTTTCTTT; CDR3 protein: CASSFGTGGGGTEAFF
V gene: TRBV27; D gene: NA; J gene: TRBJ1-5; CDR3 length: 16; clone size: NA; CDR3 DNA: TGTGCCAGCAGTTTACAGGGTCTAGGAGGCAATCAGCCCCAGCATTTT; CDR3 protein: CASSLQGLGGNQPQHF
V gene: TRBV6-5; D gene: TRBD2; J gene: TRBJ2-2; CDR3 length: 14; clone size: NA; CDR3 DNA: TGTGCCAGCAGGCTAGCGGGGGGTCGTGAGGAGCTGTTTTTT; CDR3 protein: CASRLAGGREELFF
V gene: TRBV6-4; D gene: NA; J gene: TRBJ2-1; CDR3 length: 15; clone size: NA; CDR3 DNA: TGTGCCAGCAGCCCCAGGGGGGACGTCTACAATGAGCAGTTCTTC; CDR3 protein: CASSPRGDVYNEQFF
V gene: TRBV28; D gene: NA; J gene: TRBJ2-1; CDR3 length: 14; clone size: NA; CDR3 DNA: TGTGCCAGCAGTCCCACGGGAAGGCCCAATGAGCAGTTCTTC; CDR3 protein: CASSPTGRPNEQFF
V gene: TRBV19; D gene: TRBD1; J gene: TRBJ2-7; CDR3 length: 14; clone size: NA; CDR3 DNA: TGTGCCAGTAGCTCGACAGGGGGCACTTACGAGCAGTACTTC; CDR3 protein: CASSSTGGTYEQYF
V gene: TRBV10-3; D gene: NA; J gene: TRBJ2-5; CDR3 length: 15; clone size: NA; CDR3 DNA: TGTGCCATCAGTGAGTCTCTGGCTCTCCAAGAGACCCAGTACTTC; CDR3 protein: CAISESLALQETQYF
V gene: TRBV21-1; D gene: NA; J gene: TRBJ2-7; CDR3 length: 14; clone size: NA; CDR3 DNA: TGTGCCAGCATCATACAGCTTTATCCCTACGAGCAGTACTTC; CDR3 protein: CASIIQLYPYEQYF
V gene: TRBV6-1; D gene: NA; J gene: TRBJ1-2; CDR3 length: 15; clone size: NA; CDR3 DNA: TGTGCCAGCAGTGGGGCCTCTACAGGGCTGTCGGGCTACACCTTC; CDR3 protein: CASSGASTGLSGYTF
V gene: TRBV7-2; D gene: NA; J gene: TRBJ1-1; CDR3 length: 13; clone size: NA; CDR3 DNA: TGTGCCAGCAGCTTAGTTGAGGGAACTGAAGCTTTCTTT; CDR3 protein: CASSLVEGTEAFF
V gene: TRBV11-2; D gene: TRBD2; J gene: TRBJ2-5; CDR3 length: 14; clone size: NA; CDR3 DNA: TGTGCCAGCAGCCCAAGACTAGCTCAAGAGACCCAGTACTTC; CDR3 protein: CASSPRLAQETQYF
V gene: TRBV19; D gene: NA; J gene: TRBJ1-4; CDR3 length: 14; clone size: medium-sized; CDR3 DNA: TGTGCCAGTAACGAGGCAGGGTTTAGTGAAAAACTGTTTTTT; CDR3 protein: CASNEAGFSEKLFF
V gene: TRBV7-9; D gene: TRBD1; J gene: TRBJ2-7; CDR3 length: 15; clone size: NA; CDR3 DNA: TGTGCCAGCAGCTTAGGTTCGACAGGGGCCTACGAGCAGTACTTC; CDR3 protein: CASSLGSTGAYEQYF
V gene: TRBV6-1; D gene: TRBD2; J gene: TRBJ2-1; CDR3 length: 13; clone size: few; CDR3 DNA: TGTGCCAGCAGTGAAGTGGGGGGGAATGAGCAGTTCTTC; CDR3 protein: CASSEVGGNEQFF
V gene: TRBV21-1; D gene: NA; J gene: TRBJ2-1; CDR3 length: 15; clone size: NA; CDR3 DNA: NA; CDR3 protein: CASSKVGTGIYEQFF
V gene: TRBV2; D gene: TRBD1; J gene: TRBJ2-7; CDR3 length: 14; clone size: NA; CDR3 DNA: TGTGCCAGCAGTTCACAGGGGACCCTCTACGAGCAGTACTTC; CDR3 protein: CASSSQGTLYEQYF
V gene: TRBV9; D gene: TRBD2; J gene: TRBJ2-7; CDR3 length: 14; clone size: NA; CDR3 DNA: TGTGCCAGCAGCGTAGGGGGGAGGGCCCACGAGCAGTACTTC; CDR3 protein: CASSVGGRAHEQYF
V gene: TRBV19; D gene: NA; J gene: TRBJ1-5; CDR3 length: 17; clone size: NA; CDR3 DNA: TGTGCCAGTAGTATAGGGTCGGTAATGTTATCGAATCAGCCCCAGCATTTT; CDR3 protein: CASSIGSVMLSNQPQHF
V gene: TRBV11-2; D gene: TRBD2; J gene: TRBJ2-3; CDR3 length: 15; clone size: NA; CDR3 DNA: TGTGCCAGCAGCGTGACTAGCGGGAACGCAGATACGCAGTATTTT; CDR3 protein: CASSVTSGNADTQYF
V gene: TRBV5-6; D gene: NA; J gene: TRBJ2-7; CDR3 length: 13; clone size: NA; CDR3 DNA: TGTGCCAGCAGCAATGAGGGCCTCTACGAGCAGTACTTC; CDR3 protein: CASSNEGLYEQYF
V gene: TRBV9; D gene: NA; J gene: TRBJ1-1; CDR3 length: 14; clone size: NA; CDR3 DNA: TGTGCCCCCATCCCCCTCCGGGGGGACACTGAAGCTTTCTTT; CDR3 protein: CAPIPLRGDTEAFF
V gene: TRBV29-1; D gene: NA; J gene: TRBJ2-3; CDR3 length: 14; clone size: NA; CDR3 DNA: TGCAGCGTTGGACCCGAGAGGAGTACAGATACGCAGTATTTT; CDR3 protein: CSVGPERSTDTQYF
V gene: TRBV6-5; D gene: NA; J gene: TRBJ2-7; CDR3 length: 14; clone size: once; CDR3 DNA: TGTGCCAGCAGTTACGGCCCGCAGGGGAACGAGCAGTACTTC; CDR3 protein: CASSYGPQGNEQYF
V gene: TRBV6-6; D gene: TRBD1; J gene: TRBJ1-1; CDR3 length: 14; clone size: NA; CDR3 DNA: TGTGCCAGCAGTTCGGAGGGGGCGCTCACTGAAGCTTTCTTT; CDR3 protein: CASSSEGALTEAFF
V gene: TRBV28; D gene: NA; J gene: TRBJ1-2; CDR3 length: 18; clone size: once; CDR3 DNA: TGTGCCAGCAGTTTGGGGCCTCAGGTTGGTCGTCGGGACTATGGCTACACCTTC; CDR3 protein: CASSLGPQVGRRDYGYTF
V gene: TRBV7-9; D gene: TRBD1; J gene: TRBJ1-4; CDR3 length: 14; clone size: NA; CDR3 DNA: TGTGCCAGCAGCTTAGGGGACAGGGAACAAAAACTGTTTTTT; CDR3 protein: CASSLGDREQKLFF
V gene: TRBV18; D gene: TRBD1; J gene: TRBJ2-5; CDR3 length: 15; clone size: NA; CDR3 DNA: TGTGCCAGCTCACGAAATCAGGGGGCTGCAGAGACCCAGTACTTC; CDR3 protein: CASSRNQGAAETQYF
V gene: TRBV7-2; D gene: NA; J gene: TRBJ1-1; CDR3 length: 15; clone size: few; CDR3 DNA: TGTGCCAGCAGCCTCCAGACAGGCCTTGGCACTGAAGCTTTCTTT; CDR3 protein: CASSLQTGLGTEAFF
V gene: TRBV6-1; D gene: NA; J gene: TRBJ2-1; CDR3 length: 13; clone size: few; CDR3 DNA: TGTGCCAGCTCCCCGGGACAAAACAATGAGCAGTTCTTC; CDR3 protein: CASSPGQNNEQFF
V gene: TRBV15; D gene: TRBD1; J gene: TRBJ1-2; CDR3 length: 13; clone size: NA; CDR3 DNA: TGTGCCACCAGCAGGACGACAGGGAACGGCTACACCTTC; CDR3 protein: CATSRTTGNGYTF
V gene: TRBV30; D gene: NA; J gene: TRBJ2-7; CDR3 length: 14; clone size: NA; CDR3 DNA: TGTGCCTGGAGTGTTCGGGGGATCTCCTACGAGCAGTACTTC; CDR3 protein: CAWSVRGISYEQYF
V gene: TRBV14; D gene: TRBD1; J gene: TRBJ1-2; CDR3 length: 16; clone size: few; CDR3 DNA: TGTGCCAGCAGCCAAAGGGGGACAGTACCAAACTATGGCTACACCTTC; CDR3 protein: CASSQRGTVPNYGYTF
V gene: TRBV28; D gene: NA; J gene: TRBJ1-3; CDR3 length: 15; clone size: NA; CDR3 DNA: TGTGCCAGCAGACTAGGGAGTAGCTCTGGAAACACCATATATTTT; CDR3 protein: CASRLGSSSGNTIYF
V gene: TRBV2; D gene: NA; J gene: TRBJ2-5; CDR3 length: 16; clone size: NA; CDR3 DNA: TGTGCCAGCAGTGAAGCGCTTCGGGCAGGGCAAGAGACCCAGTACTTC; CDR3 protein: CASSEALRAGQETQYF
V gene: TRBV4-2; D gene: TRBD1; J gene: TRBJ2-7; CDR3 length: 15; clone size: NA; CDR3 DNA: TGTGCCAGCAGCCTTCCGGGACAGGGGCCCTACGAGCAGTACTTC; CDR3 protein: CASSLPGQGPYEQYF
V gene: TRBV7-2; D gene: NA; J gene: TRBJ2-1; CDR3 length: 16; clone size: once; CDR3 DNA: TGTGCCAGCAGCTCAGGTTTGAGCATCTCCTACAATGAGCAGTTCTTC; CDR3 protein: CASSSGLSISYNEQFF
V gene: TRBV7-9; D gene: NA; J gene: TRBJ2-7; CDR3 length: 14; clone size: NA; CDR3 DNA: TGTGCCAGCAGCACAGGTGTAAAGGGCTACGAGCAGTACTTC; CDR3 protein: CASSTGVKGYEQYF
V gene: TRBV29-1; D gene: NA; J gene: TRBJ1-2; CDR3 length: 12; clone size: NA; CDR3 DNA: TGCAGCGTTGAAGAAAGGGGAACTGGCTACACCTTC; CDR3 protein: CSVEERGTGYTF
V gene: TRBV11-2; D gene: NA; J gene: TRBJ2-5; CDR3 length: 15; clone size: NA; CDR3 DNA: TGTGCCAGCAGCTTAGAGGGACTCCTCCAGGAGACCCAGTACTTC; CDR3 protein: CASSLEGLLQETQYF
V gene: TRBV28; D gene: TRBD2; J gene: TRBJ2-1; CDR3 length: 15; clone size: NA; CDR3 DNA: TGTGCCAGCAGTCCCCTAGCGGGAGGGCCCGGTTGGCAGTTCTTC; CDR3 protein: CASSPLAGGPGWQFF
V gene: TRBV4-3; D gene: NA; J gene: TRBJ1-2; CDR3 length: 15; clone size: NA; CDR3 DNA: TGCGCCAGCAGCCAAGACCAGGGACTTGGGTATGGCTACACCTTC; CDR3 protein: CASSQDQGLGYGYTF
V gene: TRBV19; D gene: NA; J gene: TRBJ2-1; CDR3 length: 16; clone size: NA; CDR3 DNA: TGTGCCAGTAGTATAGATTGGGGCACTGTTGGCAATGAGCAGTTCTTC; CDR3 protein: CASSIDWGTVGNEQFF
V gene: TRBV28; D gene: NA; J gene: TRBJ2-7; CDR3 length: 15; clone size: NA; CDR3 DNA: TGTGCCAGCACCCCTCTAGACCTATCTTTTTCTGAGCAGTACTTC; CDR3 protein: CASTPLDLSFSEQYF
V gene: TRBV6-5; D gene: NA; J gene: TRBJ2-7; CDR3 length: 14; clone size: NA; CDR3 DNA: TGTGCCAGCACCGTAGACACGAGCTCCTACGAGCAGTACTTC; CDR3 protein: CASTVDTSSYEQYF
V gene: TRBV28; D gene: TRBD1; J gene: TRBJ2-1; CDR3 length: 15; clone size: NA; CDR3 DNA: TGTGCCAGCATCCGAACAGGGGCTTCTTACAATGAGCAGTTCTTC; CDR3 protein: CASIRTGASYNEQFF
V gene: TRBV7-2; D gene: NA; J gene: TRBJ2-3; CDR3 length: 15; clone size: NA; CDR3 DNA: TGTGCCAGCAGCTTGGGCGGGATGGGTACAGATACGCAGTATTTT; CDR3 protein: CASSLGGMGTDTQYF
V gene: TRBV10-3; D gene: TRBD1; J gene: TRBJ1-6; CDR3 length: 14; clone size: NA; CDR3 DNA: TGTGCCATCAGGTTGGACAGGGGAAATTCACCCCTCCACTTT; CDR3 protein: CAIRLDRGNSPLHF